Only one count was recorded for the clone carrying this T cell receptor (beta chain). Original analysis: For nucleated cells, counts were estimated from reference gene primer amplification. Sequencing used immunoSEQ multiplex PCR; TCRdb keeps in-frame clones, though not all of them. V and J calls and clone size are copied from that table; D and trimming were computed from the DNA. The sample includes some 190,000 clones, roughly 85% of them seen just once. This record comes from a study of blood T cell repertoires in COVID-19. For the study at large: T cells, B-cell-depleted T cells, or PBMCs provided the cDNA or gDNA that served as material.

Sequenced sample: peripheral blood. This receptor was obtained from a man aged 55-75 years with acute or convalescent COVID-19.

Here the CDR3 DNA reads TGCGCCAGCAGTCCTGGACAGGGAGTCAATGAAAAACTGTTTTTT. Translation: CASSPGQGVNEKLFF. This sequence joins TRBV5-1 and TRBJ1-4, with 8 bases aligning to TRBD1. Germline CDR1 is SGHRS and CDR2 is YFSETQ. This CDR3 has 15 amino acids. V lost 5 bases, J lost 5 bases, and 8 bases stayed unmatched. Variable domain in full (rest from reference TRBV5-1 and TRBJ1-4): KAGVTQTPRYLIKTRGQQVTLSCSPISGHRSVSWYQQTPGQGLQFLFEYFSETQRNKGNFPGRFSGRQFSNSRSEMNVSTLELGDSALYLCASSPGQGVNEKLFFGSGTQLSVL.